This T cell receptor (beta chain) comes out of a study of blood T cell repertoires in COVID-19. The overall study: The United States, Italy and Spain supplied acute and convalescent COVID-19 samples. From T cells, B-cell-depleted T cells, or PBMCs came the material, which was cDNA or gDNA.

TCRdb's copy holds only in-frame clones and misses some; the assay was immunoSEQ multiplex PCR. This table holds some 300,000 clones, around 92% found once. As to this clone: At one boundary the junction diverges from the germline segment, which might be a read error.

Seattle participants joined during active infection and were tracked over time. Germline values: CDR1 SGHNT, CDR2 YYREEE (reference sequence). This CDR3 has 14 amino acids. The chain is built from TRBV5-4 and TRBJ1-6; D is uncertain. Sequencing was carried out using peripheral blood. The receptor was isolated from a woman between 25 and 40 years old with COVID-19, enrolled during active disease. CDR3 DNA sequence: TGTGCCAGCAGTTTGGACGGCGGGAGTTCACCCCTCCACTTT. It yields the protein CASSLDGGSSPLHF.